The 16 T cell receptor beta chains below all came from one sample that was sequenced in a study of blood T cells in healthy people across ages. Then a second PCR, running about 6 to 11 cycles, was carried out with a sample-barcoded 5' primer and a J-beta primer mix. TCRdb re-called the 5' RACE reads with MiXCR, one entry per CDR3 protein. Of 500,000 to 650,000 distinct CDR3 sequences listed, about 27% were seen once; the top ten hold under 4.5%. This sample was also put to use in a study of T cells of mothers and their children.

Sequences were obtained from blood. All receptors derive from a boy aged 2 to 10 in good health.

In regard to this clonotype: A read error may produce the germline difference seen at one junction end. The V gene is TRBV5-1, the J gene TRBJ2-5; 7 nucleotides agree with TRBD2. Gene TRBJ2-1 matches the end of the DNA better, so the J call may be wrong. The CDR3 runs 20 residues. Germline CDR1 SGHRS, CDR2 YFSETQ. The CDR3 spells CASSLGLRLAREDSYDEQFF. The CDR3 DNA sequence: TGCGCCAGCAGCTTGGGTCTAAGACTAGCACGGGAAGACTCCTACGATGAGCAGTTCTTC.

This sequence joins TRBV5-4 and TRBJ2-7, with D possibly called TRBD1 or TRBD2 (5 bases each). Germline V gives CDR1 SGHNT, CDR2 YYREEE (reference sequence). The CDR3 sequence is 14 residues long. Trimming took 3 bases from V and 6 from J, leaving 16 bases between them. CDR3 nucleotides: TGTGCCAGCAGCTCCGGGACCGCAGTGGGCGAGCAGTACTTC. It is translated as CASSSGTAVGEQYF.

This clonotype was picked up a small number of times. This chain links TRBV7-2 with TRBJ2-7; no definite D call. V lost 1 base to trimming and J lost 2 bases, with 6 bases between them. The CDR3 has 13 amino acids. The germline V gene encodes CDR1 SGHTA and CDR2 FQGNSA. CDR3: CASSLELTYEQYF. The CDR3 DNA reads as TGTGCCAGCAGCTTAGAACTTACCTACGAGCAGTACTTC.

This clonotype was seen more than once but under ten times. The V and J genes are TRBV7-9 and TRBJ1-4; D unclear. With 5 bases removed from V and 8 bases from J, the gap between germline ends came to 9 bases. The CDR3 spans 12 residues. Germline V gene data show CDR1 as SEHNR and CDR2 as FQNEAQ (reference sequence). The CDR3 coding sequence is TGTGCCAGCAGCGGGGATACCGAAAAACTGTTTTTT. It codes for CASSGDTEKLFF.

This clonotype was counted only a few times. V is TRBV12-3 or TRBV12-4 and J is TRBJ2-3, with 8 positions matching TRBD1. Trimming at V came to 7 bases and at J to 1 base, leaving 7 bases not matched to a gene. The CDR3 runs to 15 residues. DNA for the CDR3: TGTGCCAGCACCCACGGACAGGGAGGCACAGATACGCAGTATTTT. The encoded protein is CASTHGQGGTDTQYF.

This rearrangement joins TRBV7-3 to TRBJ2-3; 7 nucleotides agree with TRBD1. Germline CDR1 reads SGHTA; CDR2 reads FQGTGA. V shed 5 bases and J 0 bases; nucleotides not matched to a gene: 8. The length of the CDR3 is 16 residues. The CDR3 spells CASSLLQGISTDTQYF. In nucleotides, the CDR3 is TGTGCCAGCAGCCTCTTACAGGGGATTAGCACAGATACGCAGTATTTT.

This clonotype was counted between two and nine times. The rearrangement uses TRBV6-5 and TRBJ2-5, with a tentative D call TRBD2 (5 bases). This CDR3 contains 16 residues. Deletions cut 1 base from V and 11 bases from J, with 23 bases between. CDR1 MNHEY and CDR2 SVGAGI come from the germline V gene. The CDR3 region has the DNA TGTGCCAGCAGTTACTTTGATGGGTCACCTCAGAGGGAGCAGTACTTC. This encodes CASSYFDGSPQREQYF.

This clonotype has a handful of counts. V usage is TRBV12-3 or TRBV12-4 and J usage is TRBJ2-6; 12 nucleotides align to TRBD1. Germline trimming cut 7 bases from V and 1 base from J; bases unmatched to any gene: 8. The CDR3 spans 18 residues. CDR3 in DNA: TGTGCCAGCACCGCCCCGGGACAGGGGGCATCTGGGGCCAACGTCCTGACTTTC. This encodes CASTAPGQGASGANVLTF.

The CDR3 DNA reads as TGTGCCAGCAGTTTTAGCGAATATCAAGAGACCCAGTACTTC. Encoded protein: CASSFSEYQETQYF. This sequence joins TRBV6-6 and TRBJ2-5; weak D call: TRBD2 (5 bases). This CDR3 contains 14 residues. The germline V and J ends were trimmed by 4 bases and 2 bases, with 11 bases remaining between them. The germline V gene has CDR1 MNHNY and CDR2 SVGAGI (reference sequence).

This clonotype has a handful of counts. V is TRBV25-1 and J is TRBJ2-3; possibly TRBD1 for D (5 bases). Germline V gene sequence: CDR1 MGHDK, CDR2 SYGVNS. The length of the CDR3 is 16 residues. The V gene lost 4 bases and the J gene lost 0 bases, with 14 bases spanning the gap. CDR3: CASSGDSYLSTDTQYF. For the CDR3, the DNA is TGTGCCAGCAGTGGAGACAGCTATTTGAGCACAGATACGCAGTATTTT.

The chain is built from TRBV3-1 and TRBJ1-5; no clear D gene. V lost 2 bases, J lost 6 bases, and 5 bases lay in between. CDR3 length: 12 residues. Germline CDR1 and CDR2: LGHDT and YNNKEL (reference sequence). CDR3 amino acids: CASSQSGQPQHF. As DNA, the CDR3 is TGTGCCAGCAGCCAATCAGGTCAGCCCCAGCATTTT.

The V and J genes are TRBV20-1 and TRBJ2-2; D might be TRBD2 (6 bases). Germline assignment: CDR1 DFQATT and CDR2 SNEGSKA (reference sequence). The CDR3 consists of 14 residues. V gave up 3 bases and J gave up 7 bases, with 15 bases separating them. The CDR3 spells CSASERAPHGELFF. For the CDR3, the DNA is TGCAGTGCTAGTGAGCGGGCCCCTCACGGGGAGCTGTTTTTT.

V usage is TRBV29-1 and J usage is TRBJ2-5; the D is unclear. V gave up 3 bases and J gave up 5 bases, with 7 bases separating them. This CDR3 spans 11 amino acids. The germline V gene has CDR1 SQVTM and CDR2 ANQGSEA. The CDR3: CSVDARETQYF. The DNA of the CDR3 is TGCAGCGTTGACGCTCGTGAGACCCAGTACTTC.

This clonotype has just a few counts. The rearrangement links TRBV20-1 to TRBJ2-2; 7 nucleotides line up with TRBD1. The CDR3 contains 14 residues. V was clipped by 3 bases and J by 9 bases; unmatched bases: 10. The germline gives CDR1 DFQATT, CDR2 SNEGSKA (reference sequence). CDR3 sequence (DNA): TGCAGTGCTAGGGACAGGCAAAGGGTCCGGGAGCTGTTTTTT. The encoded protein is CSARDRQRVRELFF.

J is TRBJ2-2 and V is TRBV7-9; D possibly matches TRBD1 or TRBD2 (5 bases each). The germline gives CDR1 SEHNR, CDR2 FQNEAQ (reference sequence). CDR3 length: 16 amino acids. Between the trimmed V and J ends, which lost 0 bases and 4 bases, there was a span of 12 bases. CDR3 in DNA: TGTGCCAGCAGCTTAGCGAACGAGGGGAGCACCGGGGAGCTGTTTTTT. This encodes CASSLANEGSTGELFF.

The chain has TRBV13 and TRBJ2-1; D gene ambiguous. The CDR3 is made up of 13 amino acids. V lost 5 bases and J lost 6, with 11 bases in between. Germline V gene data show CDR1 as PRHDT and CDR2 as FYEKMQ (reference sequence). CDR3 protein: CASSPQSGNEQFF. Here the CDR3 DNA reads TGTGCCAGCAGCCCTCAGTCGGGCAATGAGCAGTTCTTC.